The 23 T cell receptor beta chains below were found in one sample sequenced in a study of blood T cell repertoires in COVID-19. Profiling relied on immunoSEQ multiplex PCR, and the TCRdb table lists in-frame clones only, not all of them. The data contain some 120,000 clones, roughly 87% of them seen just once; the ten biggest clones take up about 6.9%. What was sequenced was peripheral blood. The source of these receptors is an older man with active or convalescent COVID-19.

V and J are TRBV18 and TRBJ1-2; a possible D gene is TRBD1 (6 bases). CDR1 is KGHSH and CDR2 is LQKENI in the germline V gene. CDR3 size: 16 residues. Trimming pared 3 bases from V and 9 bases from J, leaving 23 bases between. CDR3 sequence: CASSPTGPGHGSSYTF. CDR3 nucleotides: TGTGCCAGCTCACCCACCGGCCCGGGACATGGCTCCAGCTACACCTTC.

The chain couples TRBV6-5 to TRBJ1-4; TRBD1 might be the D (5 bases). The CDR3 runs 15 residues. Trimming took off 5 bases at V and 7 bases at J, with 17 bases between the two ends. The V gene's germline CDR1 is MNHEY and CDR2 SVGAGI. CDR3 region: CASSTFTRVGEKLFF. Written as DNA, the CDR3 is TGTGCCAGCAGTACCTTCACCAGGGTGGGTGAAAAACTGTTTTTT.

V and J are TRBV20-1 and TRBJ2-7; 10 bases are a match to TRBD1. This CDR3 comprises 16 residues. Germline values: CDR1 DFQATT, CDR2 SNEGSKA (reference sequence). The trim removed 3 bases at V and 3 bases at J, leaving 11 bases unmatched. The CDR3 reads CSASGTGVKPFYEQYF. DNA of the CDR3: TGCAGTGCTAGTGGGACAGGGGTGAAACCCTTCTACGAGCAGTACTTC.

The V and J genes are TRBV4-1 and TRBJ2-3; 11 bases match TRBD2. This CDR3 spans 16 amino acids. The V and J ends lost 5 bases and 1 base, in that order; junction bases with no gene match: 5. Germline CDR1 and CDR2: MGHRA and YSYEKL. CDR3 bases: TGCGCCAGCAGCGTCCTGACTAGCGGGGGCACAGATACGCAGTATTTT. It is translated as CASSVLTSGGTDTQYF.

The chain combines TRBV6-5 with TRBJ2-7, with no clear D. Trimming took off 6 bases at V and 3 bases at J, with 15 bases between the two ends. The germline V gene encodes CDR1 MNHEY and CDR2 SVGAGI. The CDR3 is made up of 14 amino acids. The CDR3 bases are TGTGCCAGCAGCCGAGTCTCTACCAACTACGAGCAGTACTTC. It translates to CASSRVSTNYEQYF.

The rearrangement uses TRBV5-4 and TRBJ2-3, with 7 nucleotides matching TRBD1. V shed 3 bases and J 0 bases; nucleotides not matched to a gene: 4. Germline values: CDR1 SGHNT, CDR2 YYREEE (reference sequence). CDR3 length: 15 amino acids. CDR3 in DNA: TGTGCCAGCAGCTCCCCGGGACAGAGCACAGATACGCAGTATTTT. Translating it yields CASSSPGQSTDTQYF.

CDR3 protein: CASSQGGRTSGSYNEQFF. CDR3 bases: TGCGCCAGCAGCCAAGGGGGCCGGACTAGCGGGTCCTACAATGAGCAGTTCTTC. The rearrangement uses TRBV4-1 and TRBJ2-1; TRBD2 agrees at 11 bases. Germline V CDR1 and CDR2: MGHRA, YSYEKL. J was trimmed by 1 base and V by 1 base; bases with no gene match: 6. CDR3 length: 18 residues.

This clone occurred once. The rearrangement links TRBV19 to TRBJ2-7; 7 nucleotides line up with TRBD1. Germline V gene data show CDR1 as LNHDA and CDR2 as SQIVND (reference sequence). This CDR3 comprises 14 residues. The V and J ends lost 4 bases and 0 bases, in that order; junction bases with no gene match: 3. Written as DNA, the CDR3 is TGTGCCAGTAGTAGGGACAGTAACTCCTACGAGCAGTACTTC. It yields the protein CASSRDSNSYEQYF.

The V gene is TRBV27, the J gene TRBJ2-7; D unresolved. The V and J ends lost 5 bases and 3 bases respectively, with 11 bases between them. Germline V lookup: CDR1 MNHEY, CDR2 SMNVEV (reference sequence). This CDR3 region has 13 residues. DNA for the CDR3: TGTGCCAGCAGTAAAAACAGCTTCTACGAGCAGTACTTC. Encoded protein: CASSKNSFYEQYF.

V gene TRBV27 combines with J gene TRBJ2-1; TRBD1 matches at 10 bases. Germline trimming cut 4 bases from V and 5 bases from J; bases unmatched to any gene: 8. Germline CDR1 reads MNHEY; CDR2 reads SMNVEV (reference sequence). This CDR3 spans 16 amino acids. This chain's CDR3 is CASSSLPGQGNNEQFF. CDR3 nucleotide sequence: TGTGCCAGCAGTTCGCTTCCGGGACAGGGGAACAATGAGCAGTTCTTC.

The rearrangement uses TRBV6-6 and TRBJ1-2; D is undetermined. The germline gives CDR1 MNHNY, CDR2 SVGAGI (reference sequence). This CDR3 contains 14 residues. The germline V and J ends were trimmed by 4 bases and 2 bases, with 11 bases remaining between them. The CDR3 here is CASSFPPQNYGYTF. The CDR3 DNA is TGTGCCAGCAGTTTCCCGCCTCAGAACTATGGCTACACCTTC.

The chain joins TRBV3-1 (or the pseudogene TRBV3-2) to TRBJ2-6, with a possible D match to TRBD1 (6 bases). Trimming left V 4 bases short and J 0 bases short, with 19 bases between. CDR3 length: 19 amino acids. Germline-derived CDR1 and CDR2 are LGHDT and YNNKEL (reference sequence). In DNA form, the CDR3 reads TGTGCCAGCAGCCTTGGCTCCGGGACATCGGCCTCTGGGGCCAACGTCCTGACTTTC. As protein: CASSLGSGTSASGANVLTF.

J is TRBJ2-1 and V is TRBV7-8; 8 bases agree with TRBD2. Trimming at V came to 5 bases and at J to 0 bases, leaving 6 bases not matched to a gene. The CDR3 sequence is 16 residues long. Germline lookup yields CDR1 SGHVS and CDR2 FQNEAQ. CDR3 DNA: TGTGCCAGCAGCAGCTTAGCGGGGAGCTCCTACAATGAGCAGTTCTTC. Residues: CASSSLAGSSYNEQFF.

The V call is TRBV6-1, the J call TRBJ1-2; 9 bases are a match to TRBD1. Germline lookup yields CDR1 MNHNS and CDR2 SASEGT. This CDR3 contains 17 residues. V gave up 3 bases and J gave up 5 bases; unmatched junction bases: 13. As DNA, the CDR3 is TGTGCCAGCAGTGAGCCGGGACAGGGAAGGCGCTGGTATGGCTACACCTTC. Its protein is CASSEPGQGRRWYGYTF.

V is TRBV27 and J is TRBJ1-4; TRBD1 matches 10 bases. This CDR3 region has 15 residues. The ends lost 5 bases at V and 8 bases at J; junction bases unmatched: 8. Germline V CDR1 and CDR2: MNHEY, SMNVEV (reference sequence). CDR3 bases: TGTGCCAGCAGTCGAAGACAGGGGGCGAGGGAAAAACTGTTTTTT. Encoded protein: CASSRRQGAREKLFF.

The chain couples TRBV24-1 to TRBJ1-1, with D tentatively TRBD1 (5 bases). This CDR3 contains 14 residues. Germline lookup yields CDR1 KGHDR and CDR2 SFDVKD. Trimming left V 5 bases short and J 7 bases short, with 16 bases between. CDR3 protein: CATSGEAGEDEAFF. CDR3 in DNA: TGTGCCACCAGTGGCGAGGCGGGGGAGGATGAAGCTTTCTTT.

The genes are TRBV7-9 and TRBJ2-2; the match to TRBD1 covers 9 bases. The V segment lost 4 bases and the J segment 1 base; nucleotides outside the gene matches: 1. The length of the CDR3 is 15 residues. The germline gives CDR1 SEHNR, CDR2 FQNEAQ (reference sequence). The CDR3 sequence is CASSWGQGNTGELFF. The CDR3 coding sequence is TGTGCCAGCAGCTGGGGACAGGGGAACACCGGGGAGCTGTTTTTT.

The CDR3 region is CASSHNRGRGNGYTF. DNA for the CDR3: TGTGCCAGCAGCCACAACAGGGGGCGCGGAAATGGCTACACCTTC. The chain carries TRBV3-1 (or the pseudogene TRBV3-2) and TRBJ1-2; 9 nucleotides align to TRBD1. Losses at the gene ends were 3 bases for V and 6 bases for J; bases not matched to a gene: 8. This CDR3 is 15 amino acids long. CDR1 is LGHDT and CDR2 is YNNKEL in the germline V gene (reference sequence).

Turning to this clone: The identical CDR3 is also encoded by other nucleotide sequences in the sample. The chain recombines TRBV30 with TRBJ1-5, with D hard to call. V was clipped by 2 bases and J by 7 bases, with 12 bases between them. This CDR3 spans 13 amino acids. CDR1 and CDR2 from the germline V gene are GTSNPN and SVGIG (reference sequence). The DNA of the CDR3 is TGTGCCTGGAGTCCCCAGGTGAACCAGCCCCAGCATTTT. Translation: CAWSPQVNQPQHF.

The chain combines TRBV6-5 with TRBJ2-7; D is perhaps TRBD1 (6 bases). Trimming pared 0 bases from V and 3 bases from J, leaving 15 bases between. This CDR3 comprises 16 residues. Germline loops: CDR1 MNHEY, CDR2 SVGAGI. CDR3 sequence (DNA): TGTGCCAGCAGTTACTCGAGTACGGGACAACACTACGAGCAGTACTTC. Translated, it gives CASSYSSTGQHYEQYF.

This clone has a count of ten or more. V usage is TRBV7-6 and J usage is TRBJ2-7, with 12 bases matching TRBD1. The CDR3 consists of 15 residues. The V segment lost 4 bases and the J segment 6 bases; nucleotides outside the gene matches: 7. Germline CDR1 and CDR2: SGHVS and FNYEAQ. The CDR3 DNA is TGTGCCAGCAGCTCAAGGGGACAGGGGGCTCTCGAGCAGTACTTC. This encodes CASSSRGQGALEQYF. The variable domain in full, completed from reference TRBV7-6 and TRBJ2-7, reads GAGVSQSPRYKVTKRGQDVALRCDPISGHVSLYWYRQALGQGPEFLTYFNYEAQQDKSGLPNDRFSAERPEGSISTLTIQRTEQRDSAMYRCASSSRGQGALEQYFGPGTRLTVT.

The V and J genes are TRBV7-9 and TRBJ1-4; 8 bases match TRBD1. The CDR3 is 13 residues long. Germline V gives CDR1 SEHNR, CDR2 FQNEAQ (reference sequence). Trimming at V came to 5 bases and at J to 12 bases, leaving 8 bases not matched to a gene. This chain's CDR3 is CASSRDRLSQLFF. CDR3 coding DNA: TGTGCCAGCAGCCGGGACAGGCTTTCCCAACTGTTTTTT.

The V gene is TRBV2, the J gene TRBJ1-5; the D gene is possibly TRBD1 (5 bases). Germline V gene data show CDR1 as SNHLY and CDR2 as FYNNEI. This CDR3 is 15 amino acids long. The V and J ends lost 3 bases and 2 bases respectively, with 11 bases between them. The chain's CDR3 is CASSDYGGGNQPQHF. In DNA form, the CDR3 reads TGTGCCAGCAGTGATTACGGGGGGGGCAATCAGCCCCAGCATTTT.